Described below is a single TCR beta chain sequence and its context. This entry belongs to a study of shared T cell receptors in the human thymus. The table came from immunoSEQ multiplex PCR; TCRdb's copy has only in-frame clones and leaves some out. The profile shows about 660,000 clones, around 87% of them singletons. These data also formed part of another study, on human thymus T cells. That paper adds: The source of the thymus tissue was resections taken during corrective heart surgery. Seemingly biased V and J gene usage marked thymic and blood repertoires. Highly overlapping thymic repertoires in unrelated individuals were reported by related research.

The source material was thymocytes. This clonotype was obtained from a boy in the first two years of life with a congenital heart defect.

CDR3 sequence: CASKEREGGNEQFF. The CDR3 DNA follows: TGTGCCAGCAAAGAGCGGGAGGGTGGTAATGAGCAGTTCTTC. V gene TRBV7-8 combines with J gene TRBJ2-1; 10 bases align to TRBD2. V was pared by 7 bases and J by 7 bases, with 7 bases of the junction left unmatched. Per germline, CDR1 SGHVS and CDR2 FQNEAQ. This CDR3 has 14 amino acids.